The 8 T cell receptor beta chains listed next were all sequenced from one sample in a study of blood T cell repertoires in COVID-19. Sequencing used immunoSEQ multiplex PCR; TCRdb keeps in-frame clones, though not all of them. Of about 110,000 clones listed, 75% to 90% are singletons. The material sequenced was peripheral blood. The receptors were gathered from a human donor in a cohort sampled during active COVID-19.

The chain uses TRBV6-2 or TRBV6-3 and TRBJ2-2; 8 nucleotides match TRBD2. Looked up from germline, CDR1 is MNHEY and CDR2 is SVGEGT. This CDR3 spans 20 amino acids. The trim removed 0 bases at V and 3 bases at J, leaving 15 bases unmatched. CDR3 region: CASSYSVSGAFPEDTGELFF. CDR3 DNA sequence: TGTGCCAGCAGTTACTCGGTTAGCGGGGCCTTCCCTGAGGACACCGGGGAGCTGTTTTTT.

The chain couples TRBV18 to TRBJ2-2; the match to TRBD1 covers 9 bases. V lost 3 bases to trimming and J lost 5 bases; unmatched junction nucleotides: 4. Germline V CDR1 and CDR2: KGHSH, LQKENI. The CDR3 sequence is 15 residues long. CDR3 sequence (DNA): TGTGCCAGCTCACCTGGACAGGGGACAACCGGGGAGCTGTTTTTT. Its protein product is CASSPGQGTTGELFF.

The chain recombines TRBV7-8 with TRBJ2-5, with 8 positions matching TRBD2. The CDR3 is made up of 16 amino acids. V lost 7 bases, J lost 4 bases, and 14 bases stayed unmatched. Germline V gives CDR1 SGHVS, CDR2 FQNEAQ. The CDR3 sequence: CASTLTGGGIGETQYF. CDR3 sequence (DNA): TGTGCCAGCACCCTAACCGGCGGGGGGATTGGAGAGACCCAGTACTTC.

The chain combines TRBV18 with TRBJ2-3; D possibly corresponds to TRBD1 (6 bases). CDR1 is KGHSH and CDR2 is LQKENI in the germline V gene. V gave up 4 bases and J gave up 1 base, with 15 bases separating them. The CDR3 extends over 16 amino acids. The CDR3 sequence: CASSRVRGIGTDTQYF. As DNA, the CDR3 is TGTGCCAGCTCACGTGTCAGGGGAATAGGCACAGATACGCAGTATTTT.

Note on this clone: This sample also contains other DNA sequences that code for the same CDR3. The chain links TRBV2 to TRBJ2-3, with TRBD2 as a possible D gene (5 bases). Trimming cost V 4 bases and J 2 bases, with 13 bases left between them. This CDR3 has 15 amino acids. Germline V gene data show CDR1 as SNHLY and CDR2 as FYNNEI. The CDR3 sequence is CASSGASGSTDTQYF. As DNA, the CDR3 is TGTGCCAGCAGTGGGGCCAGCGGTTCCACAGATACGCAGTATTTT.

This clone was observed once. The rearrangement joins TRBV6-4 to TRBJ2-3, with D tentatively TRBD2 (6 bases). Germline loops: CDR1 MRHNA, CDR2 SNTAGT. This CDR3 contains 17 residues. The ends were cut back, 6 bases at V and 0 bases at J, with 19 bases in the middle. In DNA, the CDR3 is TGTGCCAGCAGACAGGAGGGGATAAAATCGAGCACAGATACGCAGTATTTT. The encoded protein is CASRQEGIKSSTDTQYF.

CDR3 sequence: CASTLSTGNTEAFF. The CDR3 DNA reads as TGTGCCAGCACCCTATCTACAGGTAACACTGAAGCTTTCTTT. This rearrangement joins TRBV6-5 to TRBJ1-1; tentative D call: TRBD1 (5 bases). Germline assignment: CDR1 MNHEY and CDR2 SVGAGI. This CDR3 is built from 14 residues. V lost 7 bases and J 2 bases, leaving 14 bases between the germline ends.

This clone appeared once. The V and J genes are TRBV27 and TRBJ2-5, with TRBD2 identical over 7 bases. Trimming at V came to 2 bases and at J to 6 bases, leaving 3 bases not matched to a gene. CDR1 and CDR2 from the germline V gene are MNHEY and SMNVEV (reference sequence). This CDR3 contains 13 residues. The CDR3 DNA reads as TGTGCCAGCAGTTTAGGGCGGGGGAAGACCCAGTACTTC. Translated, it gives CASSLGRGKTQYF.